This T cell receptor (beta chain) was recorded in a study of neoadjuvant anti-PD-1 for oral cavity cancer listed by TCRdb under 2021. For context, the study as a whole: Before undergoing curative-intent surgical resection, most patients got three to four biweekly nivolumab doses at 3 mg/kg. Responders were defined as patients with complete response, partial response or stable disease by RECIST 1.1; non-responders were defined as patients with progression. A fourth nivolumab dose was given around day 43 to patients without progression, and definitive surgical resection was performed in those patients on days 50-56. There were 12 patients in the parent correlative cohort, and the response rate was less than 40%.

The research as a whole found: The TCR analyses had only a few patients in each response group, and the authors called for validation in larger cohorts. Higher pretreatment blood Treg/Th17 ratios correlated with both higher pretreatment blood TCRbeta clonality and lower post-treatment tumor TCRbeta clonality. After neoadjuvant nivolumab, non-responders showed significantly higher T cell clonality (Gini index) in PBMCs than responders did.

To note about this clone: What this receptor recognizes is not known. Base qualities are not recorded, but no much larger clone differs from it by a single base.

PBMC libraries used mostly 450 to 500 ng of input genomic DNA for deep sequencing, with six replicates per sample. The immunoSEQ hsTCRbeta kit was used to prepare TCRbeta libraries according to the manufacturer's instructions. Sequencing of the completed libraries took place using an Illumina NovaSeq 6000 S4 flow cell after they had been pooled to about 3 nM. The source study handled its data this way. The immunoSEQ Analyzer handled quality control and preprocessing of the raw data. The analysis was restricted to productive rearrangements, with each unique CDR3 amino acid sequence defining a clonotype. Repertoire clonality was estimated as the Gini-Simpson index, which was calculated using the R package tcR. Student's t test was used to compare Gini indices, and Pearson correlation was used to assess associations with tumor size change. The source is immuneACCESS, and TCRdb retained only in-frame sequences with V and J called. Part of the clones is not carried over; for the studies checked, unresolved V genes explain less than half of this, and the remainder is unexplained. From that table come the V and J calls and clone size; the DNA was used to work out D and trimming. The sample table lists 14,000 or so clones, 70% to 75% of them with a count of one. The ten largest clones represent 2.5% to 3.5% of the sample.

The time point tag for this specimen amounts to: after neoadjuvant nivolumab, at surgical resection. The patients had newly diagnosed stage II-IVA oral cavity squamous cell carcinoma and had not received any prior systemic or radiation treatment. Everyone in the cohort had locally advanced, HPV-negative oral cavity squamous cell carcinoma. No culture maintenance or expansion was done, as the peripheral blood mononuclear cells went straight to analysis. Samples came from a longitudinal correlative study of a single-arm phase II trial of neoadjuvant nivolumab in oral cavity squamous cell carcinoma. Subject-matched pre- and post-treatment PBMCs and tumors from three responders and three non-responders were subjected to genomic DNA-based TCRbeta sequencing. Peripheral blood mononuclear cells were collected before nivolumab treatment and again after treatment, at the time of surgery. The Maxwell RSC DNA from Cells kit was used to extract genomic DNA from PBMCs.

Between the V and J ends, shortened by 5 bases and 10 bases respectively, the junction contains 6 bases. The CDR3 runs 10 amino acids, cysteine and phenylalanine included. The only DNA kept is the CDR3, 30 bases in frame from the first base. Taken from the germline V gene, the CDR1 and CDR2 loops are MRHNA and SNTAGT. The sample in question was PBMCs, obtained after nivolumab (anti-PD-1) treatment. This sequence was found in a person between 35 and 79 years old with oral cavity squamous cell carcinoma. This chain joins TRBV6-4 to TRBJ2-1, with no D gene named confidently. DNA sequence: TGTGCCAGCAGTTGGCTAGAGCAGTTCTTC. Translated, it reads CASSWLEQFF.